This T cell receptor (beta chain) is drawn from a study of cytomegalovirus exposure and HLA in healthy donors. Overall study findings and caveats: Per a later analysis, 18,000 or so TCR beta sequences showed association with HLA alleles at 0.05 false discovery rate. Later analysis revealed greater clonal expansion in HLA-associated TCR beta chains than in equally common others.

A remark on this clone: What it binds is unknown.

The CDR3 spans 15 residues. J was trimmed by 10 bases and V by 6 bases; bases with no gene match: 10. Germline CDR1 is SNHLY and CDR2 is FYNNEI. The PCR ran on 60 Vbeta and 13 Jbeta primers. Measured with immunoSEQ multiplex PCR; TCRdb has only the in-frame clones, and not every one. The table has 85,000 to 120,000 clones, 70% to 80% seen once; the top ten hold under 4%. The receptor was isolated from a man aged 55 to 69 in good health and CMV-seronegative. This chain links TRBV2 with TRBJ1-4; 11 positions agree with TRBD1. The sample comprised PBMCs. This chain's CDR3 is CASRGQDRGQGKLFF. DNA of the CDR3: TGTGCCAGCAGGGGCCAGGACAGGGGGCAGGGAAAACTGTTTTTT.